These 22 T cell receptor beta chains came from one sample sequenced in a study of blood T cell repertoires in COVID-19. Sequenced by immunoSEQ multiplex PCR; TCRdb stores in-frame clones only, minus some. The table has around 100,000 clones, about 85% seen once. Input material: peripheral blood. These receptors were obtained from a man in his forties with acute or convalescent COVID-19.

The chain carries TRBV4-1 and TRBJ2-1; D ambiguous. CDR3 length: 15 amino acids. Germline V gene sequence: CDR1 MGHRA, CDR2 YSYEKL. Trimming cost V 0 bases and J 3 bases, with 9 bases left between them. The CDR3: CASSQDWQNYNEQFF. Here the CDR3 DNA reads TGCGCCAGCAGCCAAGATTGGCAAAACTACAATGAGCAGTTCTTC.

The gene calls are TRBV11-2 and TRBJ2-1; 13 bases are a match to TRBD2. With V trimmed by 4 bases and J by 10 bases, 16 bases remained unmatched. CDR3 length: 18 amino acids. Germline V gene lookup returns CDR1 SGHAT and CDR2 FQNNGV. DNA of the CDR3: TGTGCCAGCAGCTCGACCTCCGGGACTAGCGGGGCCCCAGGGGAGCAGTTCTTC. It translates to CASSSTSGTSGAPGEQFF.

The J gene is TRBJ2-1, the V gene TRBV5-1, with TRBD2 as a possible D gene (5 bases). V gave up 4 bases and J gave up 5 bases, with 7 bases separating them. Looked up from germline, CDR1 is SGHRS and CDR2 is YFSETQ. The CDR3 runs to 12 residues. The CDR3 region is CASSPTNNEQFF. CDR3 sequence (DNA): TGCGCCAGCAGCCCGACTAACAATGAGCAGTTCTTC.

The chain has TRBV29-1 and TRBJ2-5; TRBD2 agrees at 10 bases. CDR1 and CDR2 (germline): SQVTM, ANQGSEA. V gave up 7 bases and J gave up 4 bases; unmatched junction bases: 15. The length of the CDR3 is 16 residues. The DNA for the CDR3 is TGCAGCGGGGCAGCGGGGGGGTCCGGGAGGAGAGAGACCCAGTACTTC. It is translated as CSGAAGGSGRRETQYF.

This clone has a handful of counts. This chain joins TRBV30 and TRBJ1-2, with no clear D. CDR1 is GTSNPN and CDR2 is SVGIG in the germline V gene (reference sequence). The CDR3 spans 11 residues. V lost 4 bases and J lost 8, with 11 bases in between. The CDR3 spells CAWNVGSGYTF. CDR3 DNA sequence: TGTGCCTGGAACGTAGGGAGCGGCTACACCTTC.

This clone occurred once. V gene TRBV9 combines with J gene TRBJ2-5; the match to TRBD1 covers 11 bases. This CDR3 contains 16 residues. The germline gives CDR1 SGDLS, CDR2 YYNGEE. V dropped 2 bases and J dropped 4; count of bases not matched to a gene: 7. The CDR3 DNA sequence: TGTGCCAGCAGCGTTGGACAGGGGGCTGGGGTAGAGACCCAGTACTTC. This translates into CASSVGQGAGVETQYF.

The chain links TRBV7-3 to TRBJ2-1; 10 nucleotides agree with TRBD2. The germline V gene encodes CDR1 SGHTA and CDR2 FQGTGA. V lost 0 bases and J lost 0; bases outside the gene matches: 5. The CDR3 spans 18 residues. This chain's CDR3 is CASSLTAGGHSSYNEQFF. The CDR3 bases are TGTGCCAGCAGCTTAACAGCGGGGGGGCACAGCTCCTACAATGAGCAGTTCTTC. Looking up the rest from reference TRBV7-3 and TRBJ2-1 gives the full variable domain: GAGVSQTPSNKVTEKGKYVELRCDPISGHTALYWYRQSLGQGPEFLIYFQGTGAADDSGLPNDRFFAVRPEGSVSTLKIQRTERGDSAVYLCASSLTAGGHSSYNEQFFGPGTRLTVL.

V usage is TRBV13 and J usage is TRBJ2-7; TRBD2 might be the D (5 bases). Germline V gene data show CDR1 as PRHDT and CDR2 as FYEKMQ (reference sequence). The CDR3 has 15 residues. V shed 4 bases and J shed 0 bases, with 13 bases lying between them. As DNA, the CDR3 is TGTGCCAGCAGCTCCGGACTGGGCAGCTCCTACGAGCAGTACTTC. It specifies CASSSGLGSSYEQYF.

Details on this clone: The same CDR3 arises from other DNA sequences in this sample as well. The chain employs TRBV19 and TRBJ1-2; 8 nucleotides agree with TRBD1. Germline CDR1 LNHDA, CDR2 SQIVND (reference sequence). V gave up 5 bases and J gave up 3 bases; unmatched junction bases: 5. There are 14 residues in the CDR3. CDR3 in amino acids: CASSSTGADYGYTF. CDR3 DNA sequence: TGTGCCAGTAGTTCGACAGGGGCGGACTATGGCTACACCTTC. Using reference TRBV19 and TRBJ1-2 for the parts outside the CDR3, the full variable domain is DGGITQSPKYLFRKEGQNVTLSCEQNLNHDAMYWYRQDPGQGLRLIYYSQIVNDFQKGDIAEGYSVSREKKESFPLTVTSAQKNPTAFYLCASSSTGADYGYTFGSGTRLTVV.

The chain joins TRBV14 to TRBJ1-6, with no clear D. The CDR3 length is 14 residues. Germline CDR1 reads SGHDN; CDR2 reads FVKESK. V was clipped by 3 bases and J by 0 bases, with 3 bases between them. The CDR3 protein is CASSQSSYNSPLHF. The CDR3 DNA reads TGTGCCAGCAGCCAGAGCTCCTATAATTCACCCCTCCACTTT. Supplemented by reference TRBV14 and TRBJ1-6, the full variable domain reads EAGVTQFPSHSVIEKGQTVTLRCDPISGHDNLYWYRRVMGKEIKFLLHFVKESKQDESGMPNNRFLAERTGGTYSTLKVQPAELEDSGVYFCASSQSSYNSPLHFGNGTRLTVT.

The J gene is TRBJ2-2, the V gene TRBV5-6; 11 bases are shared with TRBD1. This CDR3 region has 18 residues. The J segment lost 4 bases and the V segment lost 5 bases, leaving 13 bases of the junction unmatched. The germline V gene encodes CDR1 SGHDT and CDR2 YYEEEE. The CDR3 sequence is CASRTDRGRPSTTGELFF. CDR3 bases: TGTGCCAGCAGAACGGACAGGGGGCGACCCTCGACCACCGGGGAGCTGTTTTTT.

This rearrangement joins TRBV7-9 to TRBJ2-1, with 9 bases matching TRBD2. Per the germline V gene, CDR1 is SEHNR and CDR2 is FQNEAQ (reference sequence). Trimming took 1 base from V and 8 from J; bases not matched to a gene: 6. The CDR3 totals 15 residues. The CDR3 loop reads CASSLEGGGAHEQFF. DNA of the CDR3: TGTGCCAGCAGCTTAGAAGGCGGGGGGGCCCATGAGCAGTTCTTC.

V is TRBV6-5 and J is TRBJ1-1; 9 bases map to TRBD1. The germline V gene encodes CDR1 MNHEY and CDR2 SVGAGI. This CDR3 has 14 amino acids. The trim removed 7 bases at V and 5 bases at J, leaving 8 bases unmatched. This CDR3 is CASTQQGAGTEAFF. The CDR3 region has the DNA TGTGCCAGCACCCAACAGGGGGCGGGAACTGAAGCTTTCTTT.

The chain recombines TRBV3-1 (or the pseudogene TRBV3-2) with TRBJ2-6, with D possibly matching TRBD1 (5 bases). CDR1 and CDR2 (germline): LGHDT, YNNKEL (reference sequence). The CDR3 extends over 15 amino acids. Trimming took off 5 bases at V and 0 bases at J, with 8 bases between the two ends. This CDR3 reads CASSGARSGANVLTF. DNA for the CDR3: TGTGCCAGCAGCGGGGCCCGCTCTGGGGCCAACGTCCTGACTTTC.

The J gene is TRBJ2-2, the V gene TRBV10-3; 7 positions agree with TRBD2. Germline V gene sequence: CDR1 ENHRY, CDR2 SYGVKD. CDR3 length: 14 amino acids. Unmatched junction bases numbered 3, after V lost 7 bases and J lost 1 base. CDR3 sequence (DNA): TGTGCCATCAATCCTAGCGGGAACACCGGGGAGCTGTTTTTT. It is translated as CAINPSGNTGELFF.

The CDR3 loop reads CASSLAGIHEQYF. The DNA for the CDR3 is TGCGCCAGCAGCTTGGCAGGGATTCACGAGCAGTACTTC. This rearrangement joins TRBV5-1 to TRBJ2-7; tentatively, D is TRBD1 (5 bases). Germline V lookup: CDR1 SGHRS, CDR2 YFSETQ. The V gene lost 0 bases and the J gene lost 5 bases, with 9 bases spanning the gap. The CDR3 spans 13 residues. The whole variable domain, remainder taken from reference TRBV5-1 and TRBJ2-7, is KAGVTQTPRYLIKTRGQQVTLSCSPISGHRSVSWYQQTPGQGLQFLFEYFSETQRNKGNFPGRFSGRQFSNSRSEMNVSTLELGDSALYLCASSLAGIHEQYFGPGTRLTVT.

This clone was detected only once. The chain combines TRBV12-3 or TRBV12-4 with TRBJ1-1; the D gene is possibly TRBD1 (5 bases). The V and J ends lost 5 bases and 7 bases respectively, with 14 bases between them. The length of the CDR3 is 13 residues. The CDR3 sequence is CASSREQGFEAFF. The CDR3 nucleotides are TGTGCCAGCAGTCGTGAGCAGGGATTTGAAGCTTTCTTT.

The genes are TRBV10-1 and TRBJ2-7; D remains unclear. V was pared by 3 bases and J by 1 base, with 16 bases between. The CDR3 totals 16 residues. CDR1 and CDR2 (germline): WNHNN, SYGVQD (reference sequence). Written as DNA, the CDR3 is TGCGCCAGCAGTGAACGACTCGACCTCCTGTCCTACGAGCAGTACTTC. This gives the protein CASSERLDLLSYEQYF.

The V gene is TRBV10-3, the J gene TRBJ1-3; D ambiguous. Looked up from germline, CDR1 is ENHRY and CDR2 is SYGVKD. Trimming removed 6 bases from V and 0 bases from J, with 12 bases in between. The CDR3 consists of 15 residues. CDR3 residues: CAIRQTPSSGNTIYF. The CDR3 DNA reads as TGTGCCATCAGACAGACACCGAGCTCTGGAAACACCATATATTTT.

The chain recombines TRBV2 with TRBJ2-3; the D gene is possibly TRBD1 (5 bases). The CDR3 extends over 14 amino acids. Trimming cost V 5 bases and J 4 bases, with 13 bases left between them. CDR1 and CDR2 from the germline V gene are SNHLY and FYNNEI. CDR3 region: CASSQGWNSDTQYF. In DNA, the CDR3 is TGTGCCAGCAGTCAGGGATGGAACTCAGATACGCAGTATTTT. The full variable domain, completed using reference TRBV2 and TRBJ2-3, is EPEVTQTPSHQVTQMGQEVILRCVPISNHLYFYWYRQILGQKVEFLVSFYNNEISEKSEIFDDQFSVERPDGSNFTLKIRSTKLEDSAMYFCASSQGWNSDTQYFGPGTRLTVL.

The chain joins TRBV5-1 to TRBJ2-2; 8 nucleotides align to TRBD1. J lost 7 bases, V lost 0 bases, and 2 bases had no gene match. The CDR3 length is 14 residues. Germline V CDR1 and CDR2: SGHRS, YFSETQ. In DNA form, the CDR3 reads TGCGCCAGCAGCTTGGACAGGGGGAACGGGGAGCTGTTTTTT. Amino acids: CASSLDRGNGELFF.

The chain recombines TRBV29-1 with TRBJ1-1, with D possibly TRBD1 on 5 matching bases. V was cut by 7 bases and J by 7 bases, with 10 bases left in between. Germline V gene lookup returns CDR1 SQVTM and CDR2 ANQGSEA. This CDR3 has 10 amino acids. The CDR3 protein is CSARQIEAFF. In nucleotides, the CDR3 is TGCAGCGCCCGACAGATTGAAGCTTTCTTT.